This T cell receptor (beta chain) was retrieved from a study of T cells after yellow fever vaccination. Comments on this clonotype: The antigen is undetermined.

It was through 5'RACE template switching that TCR cDNA was made, with a universal primer site and UMIs added. MiXCR was run by TCRdb on the 5' RACE reads, yielding one entry per CDR3 protein. The sample shows approximately 550,000 distinct CDR3 sequences, approximately 13% of them seen only once. Germline V gives CDR1 MNHEY, CDR2 SMNVEV (reference sequence). V was shortened by 9 bases and J by 2 bases, with 11 bases between the two germline ends. There are 12 residues in the CDR3. Study conclusions and caveats: Boosting was followed by the reappearance of most primary-vaccination clones (around 96% CD4, 88% CD8). By day 5 rather than day 15, the secondary response had peaked, though it was weaker. Clonotypes appearing in both CD4 and CD8 compartments existed, and their share was small.

Sequences were derived from PBMCs, sampled on the day of the yellow fever booster vaccination. The genes are TRBV27 and TRBJ2-7; tentative D call: TRBD1 (5 bases). The clonotype was recovered from a young man who received the YFV17D yellow fever vaccine. The CDR3 reads CARAGRAYEQYF. In nucleotides, the CDR3 is TGTGCCAGGGCTGGCAGGGCCTACGAGCAGTACTTC.